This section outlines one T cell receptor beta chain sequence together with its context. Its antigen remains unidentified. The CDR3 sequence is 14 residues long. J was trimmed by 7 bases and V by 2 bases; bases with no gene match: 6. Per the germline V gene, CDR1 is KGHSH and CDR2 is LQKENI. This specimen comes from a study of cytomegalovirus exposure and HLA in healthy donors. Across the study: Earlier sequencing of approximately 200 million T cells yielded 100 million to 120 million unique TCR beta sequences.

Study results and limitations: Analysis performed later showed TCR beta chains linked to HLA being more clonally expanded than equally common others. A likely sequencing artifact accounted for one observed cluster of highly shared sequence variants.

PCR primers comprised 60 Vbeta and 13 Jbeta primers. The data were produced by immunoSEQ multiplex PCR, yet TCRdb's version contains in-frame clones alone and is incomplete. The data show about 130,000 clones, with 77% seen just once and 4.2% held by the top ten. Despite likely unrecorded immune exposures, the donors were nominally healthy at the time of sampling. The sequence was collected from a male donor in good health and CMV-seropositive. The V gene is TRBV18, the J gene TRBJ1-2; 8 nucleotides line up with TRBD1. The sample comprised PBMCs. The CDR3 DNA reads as TGTGCCAGCTCACCAAAGACAGGGGAAAGTGGCTACACCTTC. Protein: CASSPKTGESGYTF.